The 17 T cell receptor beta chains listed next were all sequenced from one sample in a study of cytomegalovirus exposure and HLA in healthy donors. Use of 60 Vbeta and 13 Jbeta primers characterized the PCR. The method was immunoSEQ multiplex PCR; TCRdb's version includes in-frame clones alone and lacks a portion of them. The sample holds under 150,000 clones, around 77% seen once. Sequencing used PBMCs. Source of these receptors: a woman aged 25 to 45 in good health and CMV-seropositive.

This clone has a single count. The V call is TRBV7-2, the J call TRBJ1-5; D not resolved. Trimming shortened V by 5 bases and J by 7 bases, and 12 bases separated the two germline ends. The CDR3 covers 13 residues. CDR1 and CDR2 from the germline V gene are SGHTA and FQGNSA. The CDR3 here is CASSPQAGQPQHF. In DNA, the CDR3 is TGTGCCAGCAGCCCTCAGGCGGGGCAGCCCCAGCATTTT.

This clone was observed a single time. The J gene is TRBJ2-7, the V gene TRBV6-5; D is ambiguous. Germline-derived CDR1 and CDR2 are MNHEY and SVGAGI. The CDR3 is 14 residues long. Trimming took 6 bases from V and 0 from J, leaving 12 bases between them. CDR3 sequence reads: CASRLRWSSYEQYF. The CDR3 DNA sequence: TGTGCCAGCAGACTGCGATGGAGCTCCTACGAGCAGTACTTC.

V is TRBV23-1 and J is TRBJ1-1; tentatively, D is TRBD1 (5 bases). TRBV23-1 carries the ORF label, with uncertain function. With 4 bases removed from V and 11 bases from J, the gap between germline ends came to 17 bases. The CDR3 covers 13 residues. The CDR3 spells CASSLRAGSVAFF. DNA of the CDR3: TGCGCCAGCAGTCTCAGGGCAGGTTCTGTGGCTTTCTTT.

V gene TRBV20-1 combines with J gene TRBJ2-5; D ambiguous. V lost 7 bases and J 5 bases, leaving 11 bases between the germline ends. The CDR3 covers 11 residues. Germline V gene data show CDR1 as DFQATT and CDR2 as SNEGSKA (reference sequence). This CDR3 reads CSGAAQETQYF. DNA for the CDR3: TGCAGTGGGGCCGCCCAGGAGACCCAGTACTTC.

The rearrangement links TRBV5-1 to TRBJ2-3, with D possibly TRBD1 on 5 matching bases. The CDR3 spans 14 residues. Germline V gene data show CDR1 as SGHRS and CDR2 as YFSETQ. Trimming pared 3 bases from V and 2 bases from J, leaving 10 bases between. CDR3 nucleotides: TGCGCCAGCAGCTACGGACAAGACACAGATACGCAGTATTTT. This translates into CASSYGQDTDTQYF.

In DNA form, the CDR3 reads TGTGCCAGCAGCATGGGGGGACTAGCGGGACGGGGGGGGCAGTTCTTC. Translated: CASSMGGLAGRGGQFF. V usage is TRBV5-4 and J usage is TRBJ2-1; 13 bases align to TRBD2. The length of the CDR3 is 16 residues. The germline gives CDR1 SGHNT, CDR2 YYREEE (reference sequence). The V gene end was trimmed by 4 bases and the J gene end by 12 bases; junction bases not matched to a gene: 13. The complete variable domain, with remaining parts taken from reference TRBV5-4 and TRBJ2-1, reads ETGVTQSPTHLIKTRGQQVTLRCSSQSGHNTVSWYQQALGQGPQFIFQYYREEENGRGNFPPRFSGLQFPNYSSELNVNALELDDSALYLCASSMGGLAGRGGQFFGPGTRLTVL.

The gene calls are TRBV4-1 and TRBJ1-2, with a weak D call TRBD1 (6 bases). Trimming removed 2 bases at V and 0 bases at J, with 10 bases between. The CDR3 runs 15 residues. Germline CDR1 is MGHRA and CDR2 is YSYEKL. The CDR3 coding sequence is TGCGCCAGCAGCCAAACCGGGACAACTAACTATGGCTACACCTTC. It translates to CASSQTGTTNYGYTF.

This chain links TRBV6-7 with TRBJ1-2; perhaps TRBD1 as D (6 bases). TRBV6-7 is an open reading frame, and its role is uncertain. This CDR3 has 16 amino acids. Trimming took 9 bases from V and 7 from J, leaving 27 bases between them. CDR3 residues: CARPGQKTLMVGGYTF. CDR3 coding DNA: TGTGCCAGACCCGGACAGAAGACACTGATGGTGGGTGGCTACACCTTC.

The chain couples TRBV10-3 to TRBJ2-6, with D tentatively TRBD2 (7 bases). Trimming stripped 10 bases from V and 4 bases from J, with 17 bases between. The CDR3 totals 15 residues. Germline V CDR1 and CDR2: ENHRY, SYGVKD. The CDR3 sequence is CATKEAGAGANVLTF. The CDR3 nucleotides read TGTGCCACAAAGGAGGCGGGGGCAGGGGCCAACGTCCTGACTTTC.

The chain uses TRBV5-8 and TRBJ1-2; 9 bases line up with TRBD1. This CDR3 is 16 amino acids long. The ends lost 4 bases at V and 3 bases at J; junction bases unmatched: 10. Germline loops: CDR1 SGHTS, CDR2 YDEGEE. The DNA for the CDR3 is TGTGCCAGCAGCCAACATATGCGACAGGGGGACTATGGCTACACCTTC. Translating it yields CASSQHMRQGDYGYTF.

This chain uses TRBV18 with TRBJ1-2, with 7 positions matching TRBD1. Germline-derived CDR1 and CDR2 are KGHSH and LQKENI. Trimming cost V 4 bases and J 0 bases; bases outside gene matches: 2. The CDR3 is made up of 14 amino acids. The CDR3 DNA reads TGTGCCAGCTCACGGACAGGCTCTAACTATGGCTACACCTTC. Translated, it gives CASSRTGSNYGYTF.

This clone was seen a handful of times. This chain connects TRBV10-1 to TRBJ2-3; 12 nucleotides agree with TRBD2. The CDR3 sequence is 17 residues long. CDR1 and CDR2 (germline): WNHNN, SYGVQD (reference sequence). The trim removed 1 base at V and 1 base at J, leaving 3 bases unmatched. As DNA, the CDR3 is TGCGCCAGCAGTGAGTACGGACTAGCGGGATGCACAGATACGCAGTATTTT. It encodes CASSEYGLAGCTDTQYF.

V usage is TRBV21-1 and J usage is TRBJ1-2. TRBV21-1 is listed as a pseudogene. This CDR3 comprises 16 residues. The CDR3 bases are TGTGCCAGCAGCAAAGGTCCCAATTCCACTGACTATGGCTACACCTTC. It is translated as CASSKGPNSTDYGYTF.

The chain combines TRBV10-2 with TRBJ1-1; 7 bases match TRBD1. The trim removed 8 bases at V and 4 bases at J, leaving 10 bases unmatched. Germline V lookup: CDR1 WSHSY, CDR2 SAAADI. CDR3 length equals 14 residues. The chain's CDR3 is CASVPQGRTTEAFF. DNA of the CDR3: TGCGCCAGCGTACCACAGGGGAGAACCACTGAAGCTTTCTTT.

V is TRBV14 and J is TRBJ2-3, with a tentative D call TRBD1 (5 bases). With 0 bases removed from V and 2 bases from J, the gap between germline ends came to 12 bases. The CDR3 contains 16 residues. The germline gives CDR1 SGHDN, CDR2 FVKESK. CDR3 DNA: TGTGCCAGCAGCCAAGAAACAGGAGTTCACACAGATACGCAGTATTTT. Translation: CASSQETGVHTDTQYF.

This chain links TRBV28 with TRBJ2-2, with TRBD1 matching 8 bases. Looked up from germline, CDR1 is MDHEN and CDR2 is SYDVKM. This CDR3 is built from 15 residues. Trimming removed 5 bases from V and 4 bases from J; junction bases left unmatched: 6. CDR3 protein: CASSPQGAGTGELFF. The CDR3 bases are TGTGCCAGCAGTCCCCAGGGGGCCGGCACCGGGGAGCTGTTTTTT.

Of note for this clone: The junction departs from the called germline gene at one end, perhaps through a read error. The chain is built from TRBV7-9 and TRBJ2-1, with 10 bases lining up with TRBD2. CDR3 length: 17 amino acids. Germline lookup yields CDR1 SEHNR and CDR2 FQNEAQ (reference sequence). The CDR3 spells CSSSLWSSGRAYNEQFF. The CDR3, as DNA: TGTTCCAGCAGCTTATGGTCGAGCGGGAGGGCCTACAATGAGCAGTTCTTC. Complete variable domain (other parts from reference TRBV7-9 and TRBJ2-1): DTGVSQNPRHKITKRGQNVTFRCDPISEHNRLYWYRQTLGQGPEFLTYFQNEAQLEKSRLLSDRFSAERPKGSFSTLEIQRTEQGDSAMYLCSSSLWSSGRAYNEQFFGPGTRLTVL.